These 25 T cell receptor beta chains were sequenced from one sample in a study of CD8 T cells in Susac syndrome. An input of 0.5 to 1 ug of RNA was subjected to reverse transcription using random hexamers. One entry per CDR3 protein results from TCRdb running MiXCR on the immunoSEQ multiplex PCR reads. The sample shows about 190,000 distinct CDR3 sequences, roughly 90% of them seen only once. Sequencing was carried out using CD4+ T cells from PBMCs. These receptors came from a human donor with Susac syndrome.

The rearrangement links TRBV3-1 to TRBJ2-5, with D unresolved. Trimming left V 2 bases short and J 4 bases short, with 2 bases between. The V gene's germline CDR1 is LGHDT and CDR2 YNNKEL (reference sequence). The CDR3 is made up of 11 amino acids. CDR3 sequence: CASSQLETQYF. The CDR3 DNA reads as TGTGCCAGCAGCCAACTAGAGACCCAGTACTTC.

This chain joins TRBV5-5 and TRBJ1-6; D is perhaps TRBD1 (6 bases). The CDR3 spans 14 residues. Germline lookup yields CDR1 SGHKS and CDR2 YYEKEE (reference sequence). Trimming took 1 base from V and 4 from J, leaving 6 bases between them. For the CDR3, the DNA is TGTGCCAGCAGCTTGACAGGGTATAATTCACCCCTCCACTTT. It encodes CASSLTGYNSPLHF.

The J gene is TRBJ1-2, the V gene TRBV28; 7 bases line up with TRBD1. This CDR3 spans 13 amino acids. V lost 6 bases, J lost 4 bases, and 5 bases stayed unmatched. Germline values: CDR1 MDHEN, CDR2 SYDVKM. As DNA, the CDR3 is TGTGCCAGCAGAGAGAGACAGGGCTATGGCTACACCTTC. Translation gives CASRERQGYGYTF.

The V call is TRBV5-1, the J call TRBJ1-2; TRBD1 aligns across 7 bases. This CDR3 contains 12 residues. Germline V gene sequence: CDR1 SGHRS, CDR2 YFSETQ. Unmatched junction bases numbered 1, after V lost 3 bases and J lost 5 bases. CDR3 in amino acids: CASSWDSYGYTF. The CDR3 bases are TGCGCCAGCAGCTGGGACAGTTATGGCTACACCTTC.

This chain connects TRBV7-3 to TRBJ2-3; D gene uncertain. This CDR3 contains 15 residues. V was trimmed by 5 bases and J by 2 bases, leaving 14 bases between them. CDR1 and CDR2 from the germline V gene are SGHTA and FQGTGA. The CDR3 sequence is CASSPNGQLTDTQYF. The CDR3 DNA reads TGTGCCAGCAGCCCCAACGGTCAGCTCACAGATACGCAGTATTTT. Full variable domain (remainder filled in from reference TRBV7-3 and TRBJ2-3): GAGVSQTPSNKVTEKGKYVELRCDPISGHTALYWYRQSLGQGPEFLIYFQGTGAADDSGLPNDRFFAVRPEGSVSTLKIQRTERGDSAVYLCASSPNGQLTDTQYFGPGTRLTVL.

The chain uses TRBV2 and TRBJ2-5, with D hard to call. Germline lookup yields CDR1 SNHLY and CDR2 FYNNEI. V was cut by 0 bases and J by 7 bases, with 21 bases left in between. The CDR3 has 17 residues. The CDR3 here is CASSEASASPLSGTQYF. CDR3 nucleotides: TGTGCCAGCAGTGAAGCTTCCGCCAGCCCCTTATCAGGGACCCAGTACTTC.

This clonotype was seen more than once but under ten times. This sequence joins TRBV5-1 and TRBJ2-5, with TRBD1 matching over 11 bases. J gave up 4 bases and V 7 bases, and 0 bases lay outside the gene matches. This CDR3 comprises 12 residues. Germline loops: CDR1 SGHRS, CDR2 YFSETQ. For the CDR3, the DNA is TGCGCCAGCGGGACAGGGGGAGAGACCCAGTACTTC. Residues: CASGTGGETQYF.

The genes are TRBV7-9 and TRBJ2-6, with 11 nucleotides matching TRBD1. With 7 bases clipped from V and 3 bases from J, the junction kept 8 bases outside the gene matches. This CDR3 is 17 amino acids long. Germline-derived CDR1 and CDR2 are SEHNR and FQNEAQ (reference sequence). The DNA of the CDR3 is TGTGCCAGCACCCGGACAGGGGGCATCGGTGGGGCCAACGTCCTGACTTTC. Protein sequence: CASTRTGGIGGANVLTF.

This chain uses TRBV7-2 with TRBJ2-5; 15 bases fit TRBD2. In germline, CDR1 is SGHTA, CDR2 FQGNSA. V lost 3 bases to trimming and J lost 7 bases; unmatched junction nucleotides: 9. The CDR3 runs to 17 residues. As DNA, the CDR3 is TGTGCCAGCAGCTTGGGGACTAGCGGGGGGCCGCGGGGGACCCAGTACTTC. As protein: CASSLGTSGGPRGTQYF.

The sample holds one count of this clonotype. J is TRBJ1-5 and V is TRBV30; TRBD1 is a possible D gene (6 bases). This CDR3 is built from 15 residues. V dropped 2 bases and J dropped 0 bases, with 11 bases sitting between them. In germline, CDR1 is GTSNPN, CDR2 SVGIG (reference sequence). The CDR3 region is CAWSTGTLSNQPQHF. The DNA for the CDR3 is TGTGCCTGGAGTACGGGGACACTTAGCAATCAGCCCCAGCATTTT.

In this sample, this clonotype turned up a few times. The chain carries TRBV6-1 and TRBJ1-4, with 9 bases matching TRBD1. Germline CDR1 reads MNHNS; CDR2 reads SASEGT. V dropped 7 bases and J dropped 7; count of bases not matched to a gene: 7. CDR3 length: 14 amino acids. CDR3 sequence reads: CASNKQGAGEKLFF. DNA for the CDR3: TGTGCCAGCAACAAACAGGGGGCGGGTGAAAAACTGTTTTTT.

This sequence joins TRBV12-3 or TRBV12-4 and TRBJ1-6; a possible D gene is TRBD1 (5 bases). The CDR3 consists of 15 residues. Trimming took 4 bases from V and 6 from J, leaving 13 bases between them. The CDR3 is CASSSGNLGNSPLHF. In nucleotides, the CDR3 is TGTGCCAGCAGTTCAGGGAATCTTGGTAATTCACCCCTCCACTTT.

The chain is built from TRBV12-3 or TRBV12-4 and TRBJ1-3; D unclear. The CDR3 is 12 residues long. V was pared by 7 bases and J by 1 base, with 5 bases between. CDR3 protein: CASTPSGNTIYF. CDR3 nucleotides: TGTGCCAGCACTCCGTCTGGAAACACCATATATTTT.

V is TRBV25-1 and J is TRBJ1-1; D unclear. CDR3 length: 14 amino acids. Trimming pared 5 bases from V and 1 base from J, leaving 11 bases between. Germline assignment: CDR1 MGHDK and CDR2 SYGVNS. CDR3 DNA: TGTGCCAGCAGTAATTCGCACACGAACACTGAAGCTTTCTTT. It specifies CASSNSHTNTEAFF.

The CDR3 sequence is CASSPDKWAPQHF. In DNA, the CDR3 is TGTGCCAGCTCACCAGACAAGTGGGCGCCCCAGCATTTT. The chain has TRBV18 and TRBJ1-5, with D unresolved. This CDR3 contains 13 residues. Trimming left V 2 bases short and J 9 bases short, with 11 bases between. Per the germline V gene, CDR1 is KGHSH and CDR2 is LQKENI.

The table lists this clonotype with a count of one. The V gene is TRBV11-2, the J gene TRBJ1-5; D gene unclear. This CDR3 spans 16 amino acids. CDR1 is SGHAT, CDR2 FQNNGV, per germline. The V end lost 1 base, the J end lost 3 bases, and 13 bases lay between the germline ends. CDR3: CASSLGVGLDNQPQHF. CDR3 bases: TGTGCCAGCAGCTTAGGAGTCGGCCTTGACAATCAGCCCCAGCATTTT.

V usage is TRBV10-3 and J usage is TRBJ2-3; 8 nucleotides match TRBD2. The J segment lost 1 base and the V segment lost 7 bases, leaving 7 bases of the junction unmatched. Germline loops: CDR1 ENHRY, CDR2 SYGVKD. The CDR3 has 15 residues. The CDR3 nucleotides read TGTGCCATCACCAAGGGACTAGGGCGCACAGATACGCAGTATTTT. Protein product: CAITKGLGRTDTQYF.

The CDR3 DNA reads TGTGCCAGCAGCTTAGGGGGACTAGCAGTCAATACGCAGTATTTT. Translated, it gives CASSLGGLAVNTQYF. The chain recombines TRBV11-2 with TRBJ2-3; TRBD2 aligns across 9 bases. There are 15 residues in the CDR3. After removal of 1 base from V and 7 bases from J, the junction contained 6 bases not matched to a gene. The germline CDR1 and CDR2 sequences are SGHAT and FQNNGV.

J is TRBJ2-7 and V is TRBV7-2, with TRBD2 matching 7 bases. V dropped 6 bases and J dropped 2; count of bases not matched to a gene: 7. The CDR3 is 14 residues long. CDR1 and CDR2 (germline): SGHTA, FQGNSA. Here the CDR3 reads CASSRLALPYEQYF. The CDR3 bases are TGTGCCAGCAGTAGACTAGCCCTCCCCTACGAGCAGTACTTC.

The V call is TRBV5-1, the J call TRBJ2-5; D gene ambiguous. The CDR3 consists of 15 residues. Germline values: CDR1 SGHRS, CDR2 YFSETQ. Trimming cost V 1 base and J 4 bases, with 14 bases left between them. CDR3 protein: CASSLLGLGRETQYF. The CDR3 nucleotides are TGCGCCAGCAGCTTGTTAGGCTTGGGAAGAGAGACCCAGTACTTC.

V gene TRBV15 combines with J gene TRBJ2-1; tentative D call: TRBD1 (5 bases). Germline CDR1 reads LNHNV; CDR2 reads YYDKDF (reference sequence). V was cut by 3 bases and J by 6 bases, with 15 bases left in between. This CDR3 comprises 15 residues. The CDR3 region is CATSRRISTVNEQFF. CDR3 sequence (DNA): TGTGCCACCAGCAGGAGGATTTCGACAGTCAATGAGCAGTTCTTC.

The CDR3 DNA follows: TGTGCCAGCAGCGCGGGACCCATGTTGGAGACCCAGTACTTC. It specifies CASSAGPMLETQYF. This chain connects TRBV11-2 to TRBJ2-5; D might be TRBD2 (6 bases). This CDR3 comprises 14 residues. Germline V gives CDR1 SGHAT, CDR2 FQNNGV. Trimming stripped 5 bases from V and 5 bases from J, with 15 bases between.

V is TRBV12-3 or TRBV12-4 and J is TRBJ1-2; TRBD1 aligns across 7 bases. The junction had 10 bases not matched to a gene; V was cut back by 5 bases and J by 4 bases. This CDR3 spans 15 amino acids. The CDR3 DNA reads TGTGCCAGCAGTCCAACGACAGGGCCAATCTATGGCTACACCTTC. Its translation is CASSPTTGPIYGYTF.

The CDR3: CASGEPSSYNSPLHF. CDR3 DNA: TGTGCCAGCGGGGAACCGAGCTCCTATAATTCACCCCTCCACTTT. The chain has TRBV3-1 and TRBJ1-6, with D uncertain. Trimming removed 8 bases from V and 0 bases from J, with 11 bases in between. Per germline, CDR1 LGHDT and CDR2 YNNKEL (reference sequence). There are 15 residues in the CDR3. Supplemented by reference TRBV3-1 and TRBJ1-6, the full variable domain reads DTAVSQTPKYLVTQMGNDKSIKCEQNLGHDTMYWYKQDSKKFLKIMFSYNNKELIINETVPNRFSPKSPDKAHLNLHINSLELGDSAVYFCASGEPSSYNSPLHFGNGTRLTVT.

J is TRBJ1-2 and V is TRBV28; D is ambiguous. V was shortened by 10 bases and J by 2 bases, with 14 bases between the two germline ends. CDR3 length: 13 amino acids. Germline CDR1 MDHEN, CDR2 SYDVKM. In DNA, the CDR3 is TGTGCCACCCCGGCGCCAAGAAACTATGGCTACACCTTC. Amino acid sequence: CATPAPRNYGYTF.